This entry lists 7 T cell receptor beta chains sequenced from one sample in a study of blood T cell repertoires in COVID-19. Profiled with immunoSEQ multiplex PCR; TCRdb holds only in-frame clones, not every one. The sample includes 320,000 or so clones, roughly nine tenths of them seen just once. The sample was PBMCs or T cells enriched from blood (not recorded which). The source is a man in his 60s who had recovered from COVID-19.

This chain uses TRBV19 with TRBJ1-3, with TRBD1 matching 9 bases. Per germline, CDR1 LNHDA and CDR2 SQIVND (reference sequence). J gave up 2 bases and V 7 bases, and 9 bases lay outside the gene matches. The CDR3 contains 16 residues. The CDR3 region is CASTLRDRDPGNTIYF. In DNA form, the CDR3 reads TGTGCCAGTACCCTCCGGGACAGGGACCCTGGAAACACCATATATTTT.

The chain employs TRBV9 and TRBJ2-5; perhaps TRBD1 as D (5 bases). CDR3 length: 14 residues. Germline CDR1 and CDR2: SGDLS and YYNGEE. The ends were cut back, 3 bases at V and 2 bases at J, with 11 bases in the middle. The CDR3 DNA follows: TGTGCCAGCAGCGGACAGACCCCACAAGAGACCCAGTACTTC. This gives the protein CASSGQTPQETQYF.

The rearrangement uses TRBV27 and TRBJ1-5; a possible D gene is TRBD1 (6 bases). With 5 bases removed from V and 5 bases from J, the gap between germline ends came to 13 bases. The CDR3 totals 14 residues. Germline V gene sequence: CDR1 MNHEY, CDR2 SMNVEV (reference sequence). CDR3 protein: CASSIRQVDQPQHF. The CDR3 DNA sequence: TGTGCCAGCAGTATTCGACAGGTCGATCAGCCCCAGCATTTT.

This clone was observed once. The chain employs TRBV28 and TRBJ2-1, with 10 nucleotides matching TRBD2. The CDR3 loop spans 13 amino acids. J lost 6 bases, V lost 8 bases, and 4 bases had no gene match. Germline V gives CDR1 MDHEN, CDR2 SYDVKM. The CDR3 region has the DNA TGTGCCAGCTCTAGCGGGAGTAGCAATGAGCAGTTCTTC. Translated, it gives CASSSGSSNEQFF.

V gene TRBV6-5 combines with J gene TRBJ1-2, with D possibly being TRBD1 (5 bases). The ends were cut back, 0 bases at V and 3 bases at J, with 11 bases in the middle. CDR1 and CDR2 from the germline V gene are MNHEY and SVGAGI. This CDR3 spans 15 amino acids. This CDR3 is CASSYSGSGDYGYTF. CDR3 sequence (DNA): TGTGCCAGCAGTTACTCGGGCTCGGGGGACTATGGCTACACCTTC.

The chain is built from TRBV5-1 and TRBJ2-1, with 8 bases fitting TRBD1. Germline values: CDR1 SGHRS, CDR2 YFSETQ. This CDR3 spans 19 amino acids. J lost 5 bases, V lost 1 base, and 17 bases had no gene match. CDR3 sequence: CASSLPGTGPLFGDNEQFF. The CDR3 DNA reads as TGCGCCAGCAGCTTGCCCGGGACAGGTCCTCTGTTTGGGGACAATGAGCAGTTCTTC.

V is TRBV28 and J is TRBJ2-2; 8 nucleotides align to TRBD1. The germline gives CDR1 MDHEN, CDR2 SYDVKM. After removal of 7 bases from V and 7 bases from J, the junction contained 14 bases not matched to a gene. The CDR3 spans 16 residues. The CDR3 sequence: CASTKGGTGGFGELFF. The DNA of the CDR3 is TGTGCCAGCACTAAAGGGGGCACAGGGGGATTCGGGGAGCTGTTTTTT.